This T cell receptor beta chain was obtained from a study of PD-1 blockade in classical Hodgkin lymphoma. Time point defined: cycle 4 day 1 (C4D1), after less than 7 weeks of nivolumab. Brentuximab vedotin exposure varied, and every patient relapsed after autologous stem cell transplantation. Only in-frame clones appear in the TCRdb table, and some are missing; sequencing was by immunoSEQ multiplex PCR. Found here are tens of thousands of clones, around 90% of them singletons; the top ten hold around 8.1%. This TCR was sampled from a human donor with classical Hodgkin lymphoma. The sample in question was peripheral blood mononuclear cells (PBMCs), obtained before the fourth cycle of nivolumab.

The CDR3 reads CASSPTEGKDGYTF. The CDR3 region has the DNA TGTGCCAGCAGTCCTACGGAAGGGAAAGATGGCTACACCTTC. V is TRBV28 and J is TRBJ1-2; D unclear. Per the germline V gene, CDR1 is MDHEN and CDR2 is SYDVKM. V was trimmed by 5 bases and J by 6 bases, leaving 16 bases between them. CDR3 size: 14 residues.